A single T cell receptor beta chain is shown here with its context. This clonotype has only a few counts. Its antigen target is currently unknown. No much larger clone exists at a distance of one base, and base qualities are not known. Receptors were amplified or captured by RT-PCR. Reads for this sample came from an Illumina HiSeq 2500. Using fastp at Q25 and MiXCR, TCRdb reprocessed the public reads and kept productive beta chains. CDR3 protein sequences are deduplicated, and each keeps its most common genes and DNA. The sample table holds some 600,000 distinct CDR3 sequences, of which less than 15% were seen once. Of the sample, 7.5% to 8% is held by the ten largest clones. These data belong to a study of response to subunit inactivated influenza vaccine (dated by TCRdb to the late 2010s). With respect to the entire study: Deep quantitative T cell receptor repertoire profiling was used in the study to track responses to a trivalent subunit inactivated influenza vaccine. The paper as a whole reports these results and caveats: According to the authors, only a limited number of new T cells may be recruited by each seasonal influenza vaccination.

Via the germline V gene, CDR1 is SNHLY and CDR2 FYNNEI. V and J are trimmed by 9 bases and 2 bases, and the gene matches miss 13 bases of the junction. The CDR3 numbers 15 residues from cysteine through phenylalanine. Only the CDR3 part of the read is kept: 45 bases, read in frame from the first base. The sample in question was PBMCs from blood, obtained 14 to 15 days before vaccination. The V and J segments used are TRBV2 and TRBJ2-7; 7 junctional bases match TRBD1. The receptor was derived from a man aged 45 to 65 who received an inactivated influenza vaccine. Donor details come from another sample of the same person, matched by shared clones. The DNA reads TGTGCCAGTGTGACAGGGCTATCCCTCACCTACGAGCAGTACTTC. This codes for CASVTGLSLTYEQYF.